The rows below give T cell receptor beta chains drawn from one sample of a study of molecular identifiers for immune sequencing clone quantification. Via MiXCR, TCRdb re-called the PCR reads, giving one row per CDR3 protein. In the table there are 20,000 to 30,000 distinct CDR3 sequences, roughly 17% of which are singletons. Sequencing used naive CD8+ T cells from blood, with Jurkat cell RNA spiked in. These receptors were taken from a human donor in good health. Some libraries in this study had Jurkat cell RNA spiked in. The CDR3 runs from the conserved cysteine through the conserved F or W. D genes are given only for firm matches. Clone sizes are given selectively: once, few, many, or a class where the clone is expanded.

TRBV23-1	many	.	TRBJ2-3	CASSTGRTLDEDTQYF	TGCGCCAGCAGTACAGGCCGGACTCTCGACGAGGATACGCAGTATTTT
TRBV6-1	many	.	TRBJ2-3	CRVSQGSTDTQYF	TGCCGCGTCAGTCAGGGGAGCACAGATACGCAGTATTTT
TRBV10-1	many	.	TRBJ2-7	CASSESGTYEQYF	TGCGCCAGCAGTGAGTCAGGTACCTACGAGCAGTACTTC
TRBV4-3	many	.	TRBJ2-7	CASSQLRQTPSEQYF	TGCGCCAGCAGCCAACTACGACAGACGCCTTCGGAGCAGTACTTC
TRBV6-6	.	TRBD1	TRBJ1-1	CASSYVTGGTEAFF	TGTGCCAGCAGTTACGTGACAGGGGGCACTGAAGCTTTCTTT
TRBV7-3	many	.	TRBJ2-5	CASSLKEGSETQYF	TGTGCCAGCAGCTTAAAGGAGGGGTCAGAGACCCAGTACTTC
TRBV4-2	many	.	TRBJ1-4	CASSQDFGVNEKLFF	TGTGCCAGCAGCCAAGATTTCGGGGTAAATGAAAAACTGTTTTTT
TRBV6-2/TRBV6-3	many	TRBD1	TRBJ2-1	CASSYSTGDEQFF	TGTGCCAGCAGTTACTCCACAGGGGATGAGCAGTTCTTC
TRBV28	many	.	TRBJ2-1	CASSPLAGGNEQFF	TGTGCCAGCAGTCCACTAGCAGGGGGCAATGAGCAGTTCTTC
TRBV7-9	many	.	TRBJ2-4	CASSQPLEDIQYF	TGTGCCAGCAGCCAACCCCTGGAGGACATTCAGTACTTC
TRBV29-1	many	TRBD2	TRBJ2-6	CSVQLVGLADIKGANVLTF	TGCAGCGTGCAGCTCGTGGGACTAGCGGATATAAAGGGGGCCAACGTCCTGACTTTC
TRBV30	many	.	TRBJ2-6	CAWSRDSVGANVLTF	TGTGCCTGGAGCAGGGATTCAGTAGGGGCCAACGTCCTGACTTTC
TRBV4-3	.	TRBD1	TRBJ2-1	CASSQDRGLSYNEQLF	TGCGCCAGCAGCCAAGATAGGGGGCTCTCCTACAATGAGCAGCTCTTC
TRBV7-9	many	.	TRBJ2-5	CASSFAGMETQYF	TGTGCCAGCAGCTTCGCAGGGATGGAGACCCAGTACTTC
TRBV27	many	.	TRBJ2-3	CASSFWGTSTDTQYF	TGTGCCAGCAGTTTCTGGGGGACTAGCACAGATACGCAGTATTTT
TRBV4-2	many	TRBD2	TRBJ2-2	CASSQELAGGPFGELFF	TGTGCCAGCAGCCAAGAACTAGCGGGAGGGCCCTTCGGGGAGCTGTTTTTT
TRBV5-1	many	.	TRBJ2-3	CASSLEDTQYF	TGCGCCAGCAGCTTGGAAGATACGCAGTATTTT
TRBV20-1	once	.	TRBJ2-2	CSARDLGNTGELFF	TGCAGTGCTAGAGATCTGGGGAACACCGGGGAGCTGTTTTTT
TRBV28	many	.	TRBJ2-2	CASRRQGPRNTGELFF	TGTGCCAGCAGACGTCAAGGCCCTCGGAACACCGGGGAGCTGTTTTTT
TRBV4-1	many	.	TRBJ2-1	CASSQQGVEQFF	TGCGCCAGCAGCCAACAGGGCGTAGAGCAGTTCTTC
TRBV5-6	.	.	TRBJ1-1	CASSLGGSANTEAFF	TGTGCCAGCAGCTTGGGCGGGTCAGCGAACACTGAAGCTTTCTTT
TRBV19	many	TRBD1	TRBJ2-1	CASSIVGTGIEQFF	TGTGCCAGTAGTATCGTCGGGACAGGGATTGAGCAGTTCTTC
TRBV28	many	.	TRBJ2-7	CASSIQGNPYEQYF	TGTGCCAGCAGTATCCAGGGTAACCCCTACGAGCAGTACTTC
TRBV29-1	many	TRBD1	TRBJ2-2	CSVSGTGYGGELFF	TGCAGCGTTTCCGGGACAGGGTATGGCGGGGAGCTGTTTTTT
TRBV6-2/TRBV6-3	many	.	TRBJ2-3	CASTADRSTDTQYF	TGTGCCAGCACGGCGGACAGAAGCACAGATACGCAGTATTTT
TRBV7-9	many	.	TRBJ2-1	CASSSQSSQGRGYEQFF	TGTGCCAGCAGCTCCCAGTCGTCGCAGGGAAGGGGCTATGAGCAGTTCTTC
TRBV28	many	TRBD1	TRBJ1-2	CASSWTGGTVYGYTF	TGTGCCAGCAGTTGGACAGGGGGGACCGTCTATGGCTACACCTTC
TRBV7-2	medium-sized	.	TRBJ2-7	CASSPTGVYEQYF	TGTGCCAGCAGCCCCACCGGGGTATACGAGCAGTACTTC
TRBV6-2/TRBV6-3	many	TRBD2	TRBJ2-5	CASSWTSDYQETQYF	TGTGCCAGCAGTTGGACTAGCGACTACCAAGAGACCCAGTACTTC
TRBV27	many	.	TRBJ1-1	CASSSPAGVNTEAFF	TGTGCCAGCAGTTCACCGGCTGGGGTGAACACTGAAGCTTTCTTT
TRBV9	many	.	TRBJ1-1	CASTPIQSNTEAFF	TGTGCCAGCACCCCGATCCAATCAAACACTGAAGCTTTCTTT
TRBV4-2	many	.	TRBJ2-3	CASSQGSGYTDTQYF	TGTGCCAGCAGCCAAGGGTCGGGGTACACAGATACGCAGTATTTT
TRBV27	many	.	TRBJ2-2	CASSLMAGIYTGELFF	TGTGCCAGCAGTTTAATGGCGGGGATCTACACCGGGGAGCTGTTTTTT
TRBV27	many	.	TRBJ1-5	CASSPQNQPQHF	TGTGCCAGCAGTCCTCAAAATCAGCCCCAGCATTTT
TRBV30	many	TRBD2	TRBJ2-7	CAFSGGSYEQYF	TGTGCTTTCAGCGGGGGGAGCTACGAGCAGTACTTC
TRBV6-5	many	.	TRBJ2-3	CASSYGLVQDTQYF	TGTGCCAGCAGTTACGGGCTAGTCCAGGATACGCAGTATTTT
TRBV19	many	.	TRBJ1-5	CASSMGGGQPQHF	TGTGCCAGTAGTATGGGGGGAGGTCAGCCCCAGCATTTT
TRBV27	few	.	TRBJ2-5	CASSPEFQLLNTYQETQYF	TGTGCCAGCAGTCCTGAATTCCAACTCCTCAATACGTACCAAGAGACCCAGTACTTC
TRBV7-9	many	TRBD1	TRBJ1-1	CASSLPDRGKAFF	TGTGCCAGCAGCTTACCGGACAGGGGGAAAGCTTTCTTT
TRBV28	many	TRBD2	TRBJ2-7	CASSLAGVSYEQYF	TGTGCCAGCAGTTTAGCGGGGGTCTCCTACGAGCAGTACTTC
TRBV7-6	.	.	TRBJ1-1	CASSLVGEMNTEAFF	TGTGCCAGCAGCTTAGTGGGGGAAATGAACACTGAAGCTTTCTTT
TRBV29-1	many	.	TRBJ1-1	CSVWGRNTEAFF	TGCAGCGTTTGGGGCAGAAACACTGAAGCTTTCTTT
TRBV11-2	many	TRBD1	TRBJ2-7	CASSNPGQAYEQYF	TGTGCCAGCAGCAACCCGGGACAGGCGTACGAGCAGTACTTC
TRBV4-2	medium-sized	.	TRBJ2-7	CASSQDAGTPREQYF	TGTGCCAGCAGCCAAGACGCGGGGACCCCGAGAGAGCAGTACTTC
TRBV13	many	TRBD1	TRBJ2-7	CASSSPGQGANEQYF	TGTGCCAGCAGCTCACCGGGACAGGGGGCGAACGAGCAGTACTTC
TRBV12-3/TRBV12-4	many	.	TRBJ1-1	CASSPNALRAFF	TGTGCCAGCAGCCCCAACGCGTTGCGGGCTTTCTTT
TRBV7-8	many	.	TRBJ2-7	CASSLDEGVWSYEQYF	TGTGCCAGCAGCTTAGACGAGGGCGTTTGGTCCTACGAGCAGTACTTC
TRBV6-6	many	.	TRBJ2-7	CASAQGYEQYF	TGTGCCAGCGCACAGGGCTACGAGCAGTACTTC
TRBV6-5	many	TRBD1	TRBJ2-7	CASSYGQGVTHEQYF	TGTGCCAGCAGTTACGGCCAGGGGGTCACCCACGAGCAGTACTTC
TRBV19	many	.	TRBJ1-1	CASYRPGQINTEAFF	TGTGCCAGTTACCGACCCGGACAGATAAACACTGAAGCTTTCTTT
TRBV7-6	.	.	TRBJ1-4	CASSSWTANEKLFF	TGTGCCAGCAGCTCATGGACAGCTAATGAAAAACTGTTTTTT
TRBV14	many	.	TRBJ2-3	CASSQDGRADTQYF	TGTGCCAGCAGCCAAGACGGGCGGGCAGATACGCAGTATTTT
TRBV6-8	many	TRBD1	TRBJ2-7	CASSYPRDSGFHEQYF	TGTGCCAGTTCTTACCCCCGGGACAGTGGATTCCACGAGCAGTACTTC
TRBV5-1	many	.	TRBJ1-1	CASSPVGTEAFF	TGCGCCAGCAGCCCGGTTGGCACTGAAGCTTTCTTT
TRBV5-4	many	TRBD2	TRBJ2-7	CASSLEGLAGDEQYF	TGTGCCAGCAGCTTGGAGGGACTAGCTGGCGACGAGCAGTACTTC
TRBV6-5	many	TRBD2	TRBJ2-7	CASSRAGGLYEQYF	TGTGCCAGCAGTCGAGCGGGGGGGCTGTACGAGCAGTACTTC
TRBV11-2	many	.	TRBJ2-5	CASSLVGVLDF	TGTGCCAGCAGCTTAGTCGGAGTCCTGGACTTC